Detailed here is one T cell receptor beta chain. What antigen it recognizes has not been identified. Per-nucleotide qualities are absent, and no much larger clonotype sits a single base away. These data originate in a study of blood T cell repertoires in COVID-19 (TCRdb year 2020). Regarding the complete study: Samples covering the acute and convalescent phases of COVID-19 were provided by collaborators in the United States, Italy and Spain. The prospective study material was composed of cDNA or gDNA derived from T cells, B-cell-depleted T cells, or PBMCs. The dataset comprised deeply sampled blood TCRbeta repertoires from subjects exposed to, actively infected with, or recovered from COVID-19. A freely available public database, intended as a resource for researchers studying the immune response to SARS-CoV-2, is where the repertoires were released. The samples were drawn from two sources: the first 160 participants of the ongoing ImmuneRACE study, and 1,000 to 1,500 subjects contributed by 6 global collaborators. Nearly every sample came with metadata listing a de-identified subject ID, COVID-19 status, age in years and sex. Where available, HLA class I and class II types were taken from metadata supplied by the sample provider and were not determined by assay-based typing. What the work shows at the level of the full study, not this receptor alone: How much clinical and demographic metadata was included differed by source and by participant, and the metadata was provided uncurated.

Whole blood was collected in K2EDTA tubes by collaborating institutions according to the institutions' own protocols. Collaborator samples were shipped for TCRbeta analysis as frozen whole blood, isolated PBMCs, or DNA extracted from either sample type. CDR1 is given as LNHDA and CDR2 as SQIVND, both from the germline V gene (reference sequence). Trimming costs V 7 bases and J 7 bases, and their ends lie 16 bases apart. There are 13 amino acids in the CDR3, from cysteine to phenylalanine inclusive. CDR3 DNA is the only sequence kept; it has 39 bases, read in frame from the first base. TCRbeta CDR3 regions were amplified from genomic DNA using the immunoSEQ Assay, a bias-controlled multiplex PCR. Per the authors' processing: The number of nucleated cells in each sample was estimated by amplification of reference gene primers within the assay. To quantify the absolute abundance of each unique TCRbeta CDR3 rearrangement, sequence reads were collapsed and filtered. For each sample, productive Simpson clonality was calculated by taking the square root of Simpson's diversity index across productive rearrangements. TCRdb holds this immuneACCESS table with in-frame rearrangements only. Some clones are missing; in checked studies, unresolved V genes explain under half, and the rest has no known cause. V, J and clone size are those of that table, while D and trimming were read from the DNA. The sample profile shows under 250,000 clones; over 80% of them were found once. Of the sample, approximately 2.5% falls within the top ten clones.

Material: peripheral blood. The chain links TRBV19 with TRBJ1-2; TRBD1 is possibly the D segment (6 matching bases). The origin of this receptor is a woman aged 70 to 79 with active or convalescent COVID-19. The nucleotide sequence reads TGTGCCAGTACTATGGCAGGGGCCGGTGGCTACACCTTC. This codes for CASTMAGAGGYTF.